This is a list of T cell receptor beta chains from one sample in a study of cytomegalovirus exposure and HLA in healthy donors. Produced via immunoSEQ multiplex PCR; TCRdb's table is partial and in-frame only. The sample lists more than 85,000 clones, 77% occurring once. The sequenced sample consisted of PBMCs. These receptors all stem from a boy aged 5-17 years in good health and CMV-seronegative. Each CDR3 is given with its conserved first and last residue. The D gene is left open where the match is weak. Not all rows give a size; the values are once, few, many and, for expanded clones, a class.

size | length | J | V | D | CDR3 | DNA
few | 13 | TRBJ1-5 | TRBV6-5 | TRBD1 | CASGDRENQPQHF | TGTGCCAGCGGGGACAGGGAGAATCAGCCCCAGCATTTT
. | 13 | TRBJ2-7 | TRBV29-1 | TRBD1 | CSAGTGGIYEQYF | TGCAGCGCCGGGACAGGGGGGATCTACGAGCAGTACTTC
. | 11 | TRBJ1-1 | TRBV4-1 | . | CASSQLNQAFF | TGCGCCAGCAGCCAGTTAAATCAGGCTTTCTTT
. | 16 | TRBJ1-5 | TRBV18 | TRBD1 | CASSRERTGIDQPQHF | TGTGCCAGCTCACGAGAGAGGACAGGGATAGATCAGCCCCAGCATTTT
few | 12 | TRBJ2-7 | TRBV30 | . | CAWRDRGYEQYF | TGTGCCTGGAGGGACAGAGGCTACGAGCAGTACTTC
. | 15 | TRBJ2-7 | TRBV4-2 | TRBD2 | CATSGTSGTTYEQYF | TGTGCCACCTCCGGGACTAGCGGGACCACCTACGAGCAGTACTTC
. | 13 | TRBJ2-3 | TRBV6-5 | . | CASSPQHTDTQYF | TGTGCCAGCAGTCCCCAACACACAGATACGCAGTATTTT
. | 15 | TRBJ1-1 | TRBV29-1 | . | CSVATGTASPPEAFF | TGCAGCGTTGCGACAGGCACGGCCTCCCCCCCTGAAGCTTTCTTT
. | 17 | TRBJ1-4 | TRBV7-8 | . | CASSTQGGRATNEKLFF | TGTGCCAGCAGCACCCAAGGGGGTCGGGCCACTAATGAAAAACTGTTTTTT
. | 14 | TRBJ1-6 | TRBV19 | TRBD1 | CASSIRDRASPLHF | TGTGCCAGTAGTATACGGGACAGGGCATCACCCCTCCACTTT
. | 16 | TRBJ2-2 | TRBV7-8 | . | CASSPSGTSNTGELFF | TGTGCCAGCAGCCCCAGTGGGACAAGCAACACCGGGGAGCTGTTTTTT
. | 14 | TRBJ1-2 | TRBV14 | . | CASSQDQGNYGYTF | TGTGCCAGCAGCCAAGATCAGGGAAACTATGGCTACACCTTC
. | 18 | TRBJ1-6 | TRBV5-4 | . | CASSLGVPGGSYNSPLHF | TGTGCCAGCAGCTTGGGGGTTCCGGGGGGCTCCTATAATTCACCCCTCCACTTT
. | 15 | TRBJ2-7 | TRBV7-9 | TRBD2 | CASSMTSGSRNEQYF | TGTGCCAGCAGCATGACTAGCGGGAGTCGTAACGAGCAGTACTTC
. | 13 | TRBJ1-2 | TRBV7-9 | . | CASSLGEGYGYTF | TGTGCCAGCAGCTTAGGGGAGGGCTATGGCTACACCTTC
. | 15 | TRBJ2-2 | TRBV4-3 | TRBD1 | CASSLIRGQAGELFF | TGCGCCAGCAGCCTTATAAGGGGGCAGGCCGGGGAGCTGTTTTTT
. | 17 | TRBJ1-4 | TRBV15 | . | CATSRDKVGSHNEKLFF | TGTGCCACCAGCAGAGATAAGGTGGGCAGCCATAATGAAAAACTGTTTTTT
. | 13 | TRBJ1-2 | TRBV27 | . | CASSSGLNYGYTF | TGTGCCAGCAGTTCGGGACTTAACTATGGCTACACCTTC
few | 15 | TRBJ1-1 | TRBV9 | . | CASSPHTGQNTEAFF | TGTGCCAGCAGCCCTCATACAGGCCAGAACACTGAAGCTTTCTTT
. | 14 | TRBJ1-1 | TRBV28 | TRBD1 | CASVLGGLNTEAFF | TGTGCCAGCGTCCTAGGGGGCTTGAACACTGAAGCTTTCTTT
. | 14 | TRBJ1-1 | TRBV9 | . | CASSVGGRNTEAFF | TGTGCCAGCAGCGTAGGGGGCCGGAACACTGAAGCTTTCTTT
. | 15 | TRBJ2-5 | TRBV5-4 | TRBD1 | CASSLGGLYQETQYF | TGTGCCAGCAGCTTAGGGGGCCTGTACCAAGAGACCCAGTACTTC
. | 11 | TRBJ2-1 | TRBV7-2 | . | CASSPPGEQFF | TGTGCCAGCAGCCCCCCAGGAGAGCAGTTCTTC
. | 15 | TRBJ1-2 | TRBV4-1 | . | CASSQAPSREDGYTF | TGCGCCAGCAGCCAAGCACCCAGCAGGGAGGATGGCTACACCTTC
few | 15 | TRBJ2-2 | TRBV6-1 | TRBD1 | CASRTTGGAAGELFF | TGTGCCAGCAGAACGACAGGGGGCGCCGCCGGGGAGCTGTTTTTT
. | 16 | TRBJ2-7 | TRBV21-1 | . | CASSTILRDRFYEQYF | TGTGCCAGCAGTACTATCCTCCGGGACAGATTCTACGAGCAGTACTTC
few | 15 | TRBJ1-1 | TRBV15 | TRBD1 | CATSSGTGGRTEAFF | TGTGCCACCAGCAGCGGGACAGGGGGCCGCACTGAAGCTTTCTTT
once | 14 | TRBJ1-5 | TRBV30 | . | CAWSTGPKRQPQHF | TGTGCCTGGTCTACAGGGCCCAAAAGGCAGCCCCAGCATTTT
few | 15 | TRBJ1-5 | TRBV9 | . | CASSGPFGGNQPQHF | TGTGCCAGCAGCGGCCCGTTCGGGGGCAATCAGCCCCAGCATTTT
. | 12 | TRBJ2-2 | TRBV7-2 | . | CASSREPGELFF | TGTGCCAGCAGCCGAGAGCCCGGGGAGCTGTTTTTT
. | 17 | TRBJ1-1 | TRBV5-1 | TRBD1 | CASSQPDRGRWNTEAFF | TGCGCCAGCAGCCAACCCGACAGGGGGCGATGGAACACTGAAGCTTTCTTT
once | 14 | TRBJ2-5 | TRBV7-8 | . | CASSSDSLFETQYF | TGTGCCAGCAGCTCGGACAGCCTTTTTGAGACCCAGTACTTC
. | 15 | TRBJ2-5 | TRBV29-1 | TRBD2 | CSVEGVRGAGETQYF | TGCAGCGTTGAAGGGGTGCGGGGGGCCGGGGAGACCCAGTACTTC
. | 15 | TRBJ1-5 | TRBV4-3 | TRBD1 | CASSQETGRDQPQHF | TGCGCCAGCAGCCAAGAGACAGGGCGGGATCAGCCCCAGCATTTT
. | 14 | TRBJ2-1 | TRBV6-5 | TRBD1 | CASRSQGRGDEQFF | TGTGCCAGCCGCTCACAGGGGCGCGGCGATGAGCAGTTCTTC
. | 15 | TRBJ2-7 | TRBV6-5 | TRBD1 | CASSYRDSPNYEQYF | TGTGCCAGCAGTTACCGGGACAGCCCAAATTACGAGCAGTACTTC
. | 13 | TRBJ2-1 | TRBV7-8 | TRBD2 | CASSSSSGNEQFF | TGTGCCAGCAGCTCCTCTAGCGGCAATGAGCAGTTCTTC
. | 13 | TRBJ1-2 | TRBV28 | TRBD1 | CASRQTGPYGYTF | TGTGCCAGCAGGCAGACAGGGCCCTATGGCTACACCTTC
. | 16 | TRBJ1-2 | TRBV23-1 | . | CASSHPLSWGLLGYTF | TGCGCCAGCAGTCACCCCCTGAGTTGGGGGCTGTTAGGCTACACCTTC